This T cell receptor (beta chain) was sequenced during a study of cytotoxic CD8 clonotypes in ibrutinib-treated CLL. Overall study: Outcomes included roughly 24 partial and 2 complete responses; after median roughly 69 months, 14 stayed remitted and roughly 12 progressed.

TCR beta libraries used approximately 1.8 micrograms of genomic DNA from cryopreserved PBMCs. The protocol was immunoSEQ multiplex PCR, while the TCRdb copy is restricted to in-frame clones and leaves out a portion. The sample has tens of thousands of clones; more than 45% are singletons. Study-wide points: Clonality measured at baseline exceeded age-matched healthy donors, tracking circulating CD8+ T-cell counts.

In regard to this clone: Its antigen is undetermined.

Per the germline V gene, CDR1 is LNHDA and CDR2 is SQIVND (reference sequence). CDR3 length: 12 residues. Between the trimmed V and J ends, which lost 10 bases and 4 bases, there was a span of 13 bases. The input for sequencing was PBMCs, taken after 12 months of ibrutinib treatment. The rearrangement links TRBV19 to TRBJ1-2; the D gene is possibly TRBD1 (5 bases). This TCR derives from a human donor with chronic lymphocytic leukemia. The CDR3 region has the DNA TGTGCCACATCCCGGGGGGGCTATGGCTACACCTTC. This encodes CATSRGGYGYTF.